A selection of T cell receptor beta chains follows, all from one sample in a study of Ad26.COV2.S vaccination and SARS-CoV-2 variants. Assay used: immunoSEQ multiplex PCR; TCRdb lists only in-frame clones, some missing. The table lists some 460,000 clones, 89% of them singletons. Sequenced here: peripheral blood, sampled in a trial of Ad26.COV2.S vaccine versus placebo. Receptors were obtained from a person between 18 and 59 years old who received the Ad26.COV2.S COVID-19 vaccine or a placebo. Both conserved end residues are part of each CDR3. The order of the fields is V gene, J gene, CDR3 protein.

TRBV3-1/TRBV3-2,TRBJ2-5,CASSRAVFQETQYF
TRBV7-8,TRBJ2-5,CASSLPTSGRETQYF
TRBV6-2/TRBV6-3,TRBJ2-5,CASSYSIGGRQETQYF
TRBV18,TRBJ1-6,CASSPQGQGAKRPDSPLHF
TRBV19,TRBJ2-7,CASSAPFGTSNHEQYF
TRBV7-2,TRBJ1-2,CASSLVYGDRGKDGYTF
TRBV12-3/TRBV12-4,TRBJ2-7,CASSFRRAEQYF
TRBV7-8,TRBJ2-7,CASSLGGASYEQYF
TRBV11-2,TRBJ1-1,CASSANTNTEAFF
TRBV7-8,TRBJ1-1,CASSPDRFLFTEAFF
TRBV28,TRBJ1-2,CASSLSRGAYGYTF
TRBV14,TRBJ1-1,CASSQVNGNTEAFF
TRBV10-3,TRBJ1-5,CAISSGHPGQPQHF
TRBV24-1,TRBJ1-2,CATSSTGTPYGYTF
TRBV19,TRBJ1-5,CASSGVNQPQHF
TRBV2,TRBJ2-1,CASTGTSVYNEQFF
TRBV5-6,TRBJ1-1,CASSLRTGAGTEAFF
TRBV15,TRBJ2-3,CATSGDPTFRDTQYF
TRBV15,TRBJ1-5,CATSRGQGNSNQPQHF
TRBV19,TRBJ2-7,CASSILTGSSYEQYF
TRBV19,TRBJ2-7,CASSIGAGRASYEQYF
TRBV20-1,TRBJ1-6,CSARNNSPLHF
TRBV5-1,TRBJ1-2,CASSWSSAGINYGYTF
TRBV4-2,TRBJ1-1,CASSQDPTPRGLNTEAFF
TRBV15,TRBJ1-1,CATYGTNYTEAFF
TRBV19,TRBJ2-2,CASRTGSGELFF
TRBV27,TRBJ1-1,CASSRALPRLNTEAFF
TRBV4-3,TRBJ1-2,CASSHSADTYYGYTF
TRBV7-3,TRBJ1-4,CASPPWRGPRKEKLFF
TRBV28,TRBJ1-2,CASSLGRTRGYTF
TRBV11-2,TRBJ1-5,CASSLGGQGRSQPQHF
TRBV4-3,TRBJ1-1,CASSQDFTGVNTEAFF
TRBV5-1,TRBJ2-3,CASSLDWNAPDTQYF
TRBV18,TRBJ1-4,CASSPHRAGPNEKLFF
TRBV7-3,TRBJ2-3,CASAGGHNTDTQYF
TRBV6-5,TRBJ2-1,CASSYSGPPEQFF
TRBV7-9,TRBJ1-3,CASRTGARGRGMSGNTIYF
TRBV2,TRBJ2-7,CATGIFGTLDYEQYF
TRBV3-1/TRBV3-2,TRBJ1-5,CASSPSTRGPKGQPQHF
TRBV27,TRBJ2-6,CASSSQGTALFTSSGANVLTF
TRBV5-4,TRBJ1-2,CASSRTGSYGYTF
TRBV21-1,TRBJ1-2,CASTRDRGNYGYTF
TRBV6-5,TRBJ1-6,CASSQQGGSPLHF
TRBV6-5,TRBJ1-6,CASSEHNSPLHF
TRBV28,TRBJ1-5,CASQPRDRGIQPQHF